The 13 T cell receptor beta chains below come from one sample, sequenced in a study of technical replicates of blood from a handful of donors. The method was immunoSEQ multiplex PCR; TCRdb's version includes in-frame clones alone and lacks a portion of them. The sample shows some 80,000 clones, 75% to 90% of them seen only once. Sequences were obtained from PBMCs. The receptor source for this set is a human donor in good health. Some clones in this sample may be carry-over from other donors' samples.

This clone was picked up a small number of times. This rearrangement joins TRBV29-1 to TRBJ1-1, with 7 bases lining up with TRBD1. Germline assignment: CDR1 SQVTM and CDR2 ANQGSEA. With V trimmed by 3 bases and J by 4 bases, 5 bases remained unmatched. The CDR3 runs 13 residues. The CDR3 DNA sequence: TGCAGCGTTGAGGACAGGTTGGGCACTGAAGCTTTCTTT. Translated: CSVEDRLGTEAFF.

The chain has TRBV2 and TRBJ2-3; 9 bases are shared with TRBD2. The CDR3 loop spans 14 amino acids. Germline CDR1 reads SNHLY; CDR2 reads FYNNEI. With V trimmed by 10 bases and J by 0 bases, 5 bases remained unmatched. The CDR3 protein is CAILAGGSTDTQYF. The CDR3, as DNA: TGTGCCATTCTGGCGGGGGGGAGCACAGATACGCAGTATTTT. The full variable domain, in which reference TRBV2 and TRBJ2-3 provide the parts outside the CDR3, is EPEVTQTPSHQVTQMGQEVILRCVPISNHLYFYWYRQILGQKVEFLVSFYNNEISEKSEIFDDQFSVERPDGSNFTLKIRSTKLEDSAMYFCAILAGGSTDTQYFGPGTRLTVL.

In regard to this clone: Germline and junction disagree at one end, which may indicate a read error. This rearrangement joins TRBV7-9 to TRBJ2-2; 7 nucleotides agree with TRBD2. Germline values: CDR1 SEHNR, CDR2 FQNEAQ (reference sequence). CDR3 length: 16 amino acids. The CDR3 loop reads CASSLASGANTGELFF. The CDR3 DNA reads TGTGCCAGCAGCCTAGCGAGCGGGGCGAACACCGGGGAGCTGTTTTTT. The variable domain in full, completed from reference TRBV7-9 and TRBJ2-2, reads DTGVSQNPRHKITKRGQNVTFRCDPISEHNRLYWYRQTLGQGPEFLTYFQNEAQLEKSRLLSDRFSAERPKGSFSTLEIQRTEQGDSAMYLCASSLASGANTGELFFGEGSRLTVL.

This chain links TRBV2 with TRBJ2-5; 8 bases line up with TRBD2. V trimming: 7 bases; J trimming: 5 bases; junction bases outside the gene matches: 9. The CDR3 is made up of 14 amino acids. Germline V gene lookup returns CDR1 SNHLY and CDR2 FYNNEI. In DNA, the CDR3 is TGTGCCAGCAAGGGTAGCGGGGCCTGGGAGACCCAGTACTTC. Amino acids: CASKGSGAWETQYF.

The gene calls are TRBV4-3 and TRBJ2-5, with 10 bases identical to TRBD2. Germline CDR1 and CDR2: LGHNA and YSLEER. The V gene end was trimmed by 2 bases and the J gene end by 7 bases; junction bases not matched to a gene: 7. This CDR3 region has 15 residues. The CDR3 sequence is CASSQRLAGKGTQYF. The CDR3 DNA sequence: TGCGCCAGCAGCCAACGACTAGCGGGCAAGGGGACCCAGTACTTC.

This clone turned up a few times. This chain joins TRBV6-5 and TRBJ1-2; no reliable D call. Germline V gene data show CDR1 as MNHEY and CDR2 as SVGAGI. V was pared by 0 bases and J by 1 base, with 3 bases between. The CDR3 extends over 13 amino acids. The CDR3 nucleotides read TGTGCCAGCAGTTACTCGAGTAACTATGGCTACACCTTC. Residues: CASSYSSNYGYTF.

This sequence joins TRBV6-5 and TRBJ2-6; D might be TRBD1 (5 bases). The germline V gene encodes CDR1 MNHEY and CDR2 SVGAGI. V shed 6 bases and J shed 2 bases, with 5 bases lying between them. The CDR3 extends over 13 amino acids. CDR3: CASRGPGANVLTF. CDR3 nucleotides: TGTGCCAGCAGGGGGCCTGGGGCCAACGTCCTGACTTTC.

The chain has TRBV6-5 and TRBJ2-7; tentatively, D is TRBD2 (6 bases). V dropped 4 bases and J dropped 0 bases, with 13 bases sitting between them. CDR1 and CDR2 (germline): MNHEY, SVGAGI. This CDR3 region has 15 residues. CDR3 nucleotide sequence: TGTGCCAGCAGTTCCCCCCGGGAGAGCTCCTACGAGCAGTACTTC. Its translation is CASSSPRESSYEQYF.

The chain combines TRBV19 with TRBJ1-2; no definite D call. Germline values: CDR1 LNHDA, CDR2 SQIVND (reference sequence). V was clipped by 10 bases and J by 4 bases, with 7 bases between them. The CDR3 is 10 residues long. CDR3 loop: CATQAYGYTF. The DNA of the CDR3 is TGTGCCACTCAGGCCTATGGCTACACCTTC.

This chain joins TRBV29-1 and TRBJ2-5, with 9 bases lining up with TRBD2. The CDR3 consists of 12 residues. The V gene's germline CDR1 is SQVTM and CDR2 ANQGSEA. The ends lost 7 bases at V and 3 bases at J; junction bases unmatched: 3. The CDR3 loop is CSGQRGEETQYF. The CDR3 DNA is TGCAGCGGACAGCGGGGGGAAGAGACCCAGTACTTC. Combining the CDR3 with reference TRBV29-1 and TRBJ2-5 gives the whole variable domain SAVISQKPSRDICQRGTSLTIQCQVDSQVTMMFWYRQQPGQSLTLIATANQGSEATYESGFVIDKFPISRPNLTFSTLTVSNMSPEDSSIYLCSGQRGEETQYFGPGTRLLVL.

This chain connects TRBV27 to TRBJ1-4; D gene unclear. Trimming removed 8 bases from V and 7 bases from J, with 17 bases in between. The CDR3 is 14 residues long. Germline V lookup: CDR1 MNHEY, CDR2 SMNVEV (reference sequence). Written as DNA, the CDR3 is TGTGCCAGCGGATCTGACACGGTTGGTGAAAAACTGTTTTTT. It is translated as CASGSDTVGEKLFF.

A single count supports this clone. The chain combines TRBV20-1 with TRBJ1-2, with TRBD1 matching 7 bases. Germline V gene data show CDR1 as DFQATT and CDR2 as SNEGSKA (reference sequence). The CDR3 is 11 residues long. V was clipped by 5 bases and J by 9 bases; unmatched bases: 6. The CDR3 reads CSASRQGSYTF. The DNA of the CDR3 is TGCAGTGCTTCCCGACAGGGTAGCTACACCTTC.

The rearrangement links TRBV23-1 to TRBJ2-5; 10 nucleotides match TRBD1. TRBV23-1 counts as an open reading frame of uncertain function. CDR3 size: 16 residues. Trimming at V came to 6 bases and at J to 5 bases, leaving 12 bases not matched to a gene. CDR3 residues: CASSSDRGRIKETQYF. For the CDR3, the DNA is TGCGCCAGCAGCTCAGACAGGGGGCGCATTAAGGAGACCCAGTACTTC.